The entry below gives a single T cell receptor beta chain sequence along with its context. Its target antigen remains unknown. Base qualities are missing; no much larger clone stands one base away. These data are taken from a study of glioma-infiltrating T cells after dendritic cell vaccination (dated by TCRdb to 2016 to 2017). For the study in its entirety: A cohort of 15 glioblastoma patients from Phase I and II dendritic cell vaccination trials was included, of whom 9 were newly diagnosed and 6 had recurrent disease. Between the early 2000s and the early 2010s, the patients were given dendritic cell vaccination pulsed with autologous tumor lysate. To make the vaccine, monocyte-derived dendritic cells were cultured for under eight days with IL-4 and GM-CSF and then pulsed overnight with autologous tumor lysate. Three intradermal dendritic cell vaccine injections were administered to patients at biweekly intervals in the arm below the axilla. In glioblastoma patients vaccinated with dendritic cells, deep sequencing of TCR beta CDR3 regions served to measure tumor-infiltrating lymphocyte content and to compare repertoires between tumor and blood. TCR sequencing metrics, including TIL content and tumor-blood repertoire overlap, were correlated with survival after dendritic cell vaccination.

The paper as a whole reports these results and caveats: The cohort was small and heterogeneous, and full blood and tumor sets were available for few patients, with initial-recurrent tumor pairs available for even fewer patients. After dendritic cell vaccination, a higher estimated pretreatment TIL content predicted longer time to progression and overall survival. TCR clonality showed no direct relationship with survival, which suggests that a diverse polyclonal response may be important. The response model built on TCR overlap across three groups was characterized as speculative, with prospective validation still needed.

Based on the germline V gene, the CDR1 and CDR2 sequences are SGHRS and YFSETQ. V loses 5 bases at its end and J loses 2 bases; junction bases beyond the gene matches: 5. The CDR3 holds 15 amino acids from the cysteine to the phenylalanine. The CDR3 DNA has 45 bases and is translated from base 1. The time point label here, explained by the study, means: after dendritic cell vaccination, including at tumor progression/relapse. To be selected, patients needed enough residual fresh-frozen tumor tissue and more than two years of available survival data. An isocitrate dehydrogenase mutation was not carried by any of the glioblastoma patients, although molecular status was otherwise variable. PBMC were collected before vaccination, two weeks after the third vaccination, and at tumor progression if progression occurred. Genomic DNA was extracted with the Qiagen DNeasy Blood extraction Kit. The immunoSEQ assay amplified TCRB CDR3 regions from approximately 2 micrograms of genomic DNA, or from all available DNA when less than that amount was available. The multiplex PCR relied on 60 forward primers for TCR V beta segments and 13 reverse primers for J beta segments. To estimate the number of reads per starting template, synthetic control templates were added to each sample at limiting dilution. The Illumina HiSeq System generated 87 bp sequencing reads. As for how the authors treated the data: PCR and sequencing errors were removed by merging closely related sequences with a nearest neighbor algorithm. TCR overlap was measured as the percentage of unique tumor TCR beta sequences also present in the same patient's peripheral blood. TCRdb's version of the immuneACCESS table is confined to in-frame rearrangements and falls short of the full clone set. An unresolved V gene accounts for under half of the shortfall where checked; the remainder is of unknown origin. The V and J calls and clone size are taken from that table; D and trimming were inferred from the DNA. This sample gives around 10,000 clones in total; approximately 80% of them show up just once. The ten largest make up about two fifths of the sample.

The starting material was blood, obtained after dendritic cell vaccination. The receptor chain draws on TRBV5-1 and TRBJ1-5, with TRBD1 matching 9 junction bases. The clonotype originates from a human donor with glioblastoma. The DNA sequence is TGCGCCAGCAGTTTCACAGGGGGCGGCAATCAGCCCCAGCATTTT. This is translated as CASSFTGGGNQPQHF.